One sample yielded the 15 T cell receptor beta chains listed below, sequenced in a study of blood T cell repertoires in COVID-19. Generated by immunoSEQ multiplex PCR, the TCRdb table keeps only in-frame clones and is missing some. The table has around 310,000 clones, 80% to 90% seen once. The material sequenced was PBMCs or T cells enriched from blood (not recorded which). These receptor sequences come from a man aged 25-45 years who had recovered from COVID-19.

The CDR3 coding sequence is TGTGCCATCAGTGCAGGGGGCGCGGATAACACTGAAGCTTTCTTT. The encoded protein is CAISAGGADNTEAFF. This rearrangement joins TRBV10-3 to TRBJ1-1, with 8 bases fitting TRBD1. Germline CDR1 is ENHRY and CDR2 is SYGVKD. The V segment lost 4 bases and the J segment 2 bases; nucleotides outside the gene matches: 6. This CDR3 has 15 residues.

CDR3: CASSRLGETQYF. The CDR3 DNA reads as TGTGCCAGCAGCCGGCTAGGAGAGACCCAGTACTTC. The J gene is TRBJ2-5, the V gene TRBV27; unclear D gene. Germline lookup yields CDR1 MNHEY and CDR2 SMNVEV (reference sequence). Trimming pared 6 bases from V and 4 bases from J, leaving 9 bases between. This CDR3 region has 12 residues.

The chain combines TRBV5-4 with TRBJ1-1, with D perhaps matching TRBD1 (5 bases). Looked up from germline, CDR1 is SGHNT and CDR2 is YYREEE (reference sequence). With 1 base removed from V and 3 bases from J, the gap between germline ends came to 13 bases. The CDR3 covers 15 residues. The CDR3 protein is CASSLLLRDYTEAFF. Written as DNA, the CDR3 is TGTGCCAGCAGCTTGTTGCTCCGGGACTACACTGAAGCTTTCTTT.

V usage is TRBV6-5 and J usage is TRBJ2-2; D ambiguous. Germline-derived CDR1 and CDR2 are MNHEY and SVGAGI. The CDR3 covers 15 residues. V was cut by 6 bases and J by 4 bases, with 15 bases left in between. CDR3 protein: CASSPSPTRTGELFF. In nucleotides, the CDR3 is TGTGCCAGCAGCCCCTCCCCGACACGCACCGGGGAGCTGTTTTTT.

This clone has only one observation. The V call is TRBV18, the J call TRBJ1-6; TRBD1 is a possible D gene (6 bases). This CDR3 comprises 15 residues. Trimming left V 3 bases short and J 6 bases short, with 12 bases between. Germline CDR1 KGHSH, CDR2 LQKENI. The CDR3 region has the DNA TGTGCCAGCTCACCCTTCTCGGACAGTAATTCACCCCTCCACTTT. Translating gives CASSPFSDSNSPLHF.

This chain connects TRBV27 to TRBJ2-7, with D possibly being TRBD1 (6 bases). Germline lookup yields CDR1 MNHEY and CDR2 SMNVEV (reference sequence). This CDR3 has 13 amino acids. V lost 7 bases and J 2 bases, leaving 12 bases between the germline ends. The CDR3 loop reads CASIRQDTYEQYF. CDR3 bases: TGTGCCAGCATACGACAGGACACCTACGAGCAGTACTTC.

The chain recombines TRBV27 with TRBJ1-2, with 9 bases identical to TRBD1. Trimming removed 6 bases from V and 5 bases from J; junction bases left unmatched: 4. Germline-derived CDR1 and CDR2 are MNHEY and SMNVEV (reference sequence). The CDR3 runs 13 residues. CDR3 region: CASSQTGGYGYTF. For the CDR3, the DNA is TGTGCCAGCAGCCAGACAGGGGGGTATGGCTACACCTTC.

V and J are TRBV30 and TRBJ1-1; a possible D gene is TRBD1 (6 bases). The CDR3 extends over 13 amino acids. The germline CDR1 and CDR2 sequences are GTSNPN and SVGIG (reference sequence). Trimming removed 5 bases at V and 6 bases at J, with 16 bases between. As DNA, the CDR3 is TGTGCCTGGGCCATGGGGGGGCGTGCTGAAGCTTTCTTT. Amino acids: CAWAMGGRAEAFF.

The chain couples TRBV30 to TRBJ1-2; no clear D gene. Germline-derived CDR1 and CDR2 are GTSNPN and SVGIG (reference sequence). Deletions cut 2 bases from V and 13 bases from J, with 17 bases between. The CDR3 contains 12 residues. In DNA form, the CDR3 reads TGTGCCTGGAGTAATACAGTGGGCTTTATCACCTTC. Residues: CAWSNTVGFITF. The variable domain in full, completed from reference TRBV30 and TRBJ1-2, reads SQTIHQWPATLVQPVGSPLSLECTVEGTSNPNLYWYRQAAGRGLQLLFYSVGIGQISSEVPQNLSASRPQDRQFILSSKKLLLSDSGFYLCAWSNTVGFITFGSGTRLTVV.

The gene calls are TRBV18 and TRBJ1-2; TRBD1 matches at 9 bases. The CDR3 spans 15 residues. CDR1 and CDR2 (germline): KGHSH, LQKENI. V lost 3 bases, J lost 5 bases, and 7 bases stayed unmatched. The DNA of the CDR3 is TGTGCCAGCTCACCGCCGGGACAGGGACTATATGGCTACACCTTC. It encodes CASSPPGQGLYGYTF.

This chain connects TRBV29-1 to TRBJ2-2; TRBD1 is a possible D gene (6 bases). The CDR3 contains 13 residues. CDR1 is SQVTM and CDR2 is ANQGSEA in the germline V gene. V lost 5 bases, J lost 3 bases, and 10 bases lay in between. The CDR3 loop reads CSVIHRDTGELFF. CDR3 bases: TGCAGCGTTATTCACAGGGACACCGGGGAGCTGTTTTTT.

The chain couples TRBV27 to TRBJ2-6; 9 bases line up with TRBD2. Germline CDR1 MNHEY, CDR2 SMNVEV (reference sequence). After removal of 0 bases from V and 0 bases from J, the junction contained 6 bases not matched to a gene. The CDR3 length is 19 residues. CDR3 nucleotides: TGTGCCAGCAGTTTATCAGCGGGGGGCCTCTCCTCTGGGGCCAACGTCCTGACTTTC. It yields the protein CASSLSAGGLSSGANVLTF.

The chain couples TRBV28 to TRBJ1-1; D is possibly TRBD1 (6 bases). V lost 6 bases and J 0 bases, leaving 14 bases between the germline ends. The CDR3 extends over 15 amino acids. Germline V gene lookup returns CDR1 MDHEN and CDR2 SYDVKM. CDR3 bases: TGTGCCAGCAGGCCGGGGGGCCTATTGAACACTGAAGCTTTCTTT. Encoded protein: CASRPGGLLNTEAFF. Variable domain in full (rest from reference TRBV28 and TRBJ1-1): DVKVTQSSRYLVKRTGEKVFLECVQDMDHENMFWYRQDPGLGLRLIYFSYDVKMKEKGDIPEGYSVSREKKERFSLILESASTNQTSMYLCASRPGGLLNTEAFFGQGTRLTVV.

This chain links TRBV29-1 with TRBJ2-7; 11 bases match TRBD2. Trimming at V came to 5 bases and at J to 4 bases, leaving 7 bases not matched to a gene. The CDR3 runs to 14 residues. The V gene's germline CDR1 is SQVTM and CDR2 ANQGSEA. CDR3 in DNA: TGCAGCGTTCTGACTAGCGGGGTATCTTACGAGCAGTACTTC. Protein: CSVLTSGVSYEQYF.

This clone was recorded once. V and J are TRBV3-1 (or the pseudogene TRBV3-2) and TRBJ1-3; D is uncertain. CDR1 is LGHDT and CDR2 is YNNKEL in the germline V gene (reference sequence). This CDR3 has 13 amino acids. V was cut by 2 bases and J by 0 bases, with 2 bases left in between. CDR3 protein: CASSQHSGNTIYF. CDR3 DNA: TGTGCCAGCAGCCAACACTCTGGAAACACCATATATTTT.